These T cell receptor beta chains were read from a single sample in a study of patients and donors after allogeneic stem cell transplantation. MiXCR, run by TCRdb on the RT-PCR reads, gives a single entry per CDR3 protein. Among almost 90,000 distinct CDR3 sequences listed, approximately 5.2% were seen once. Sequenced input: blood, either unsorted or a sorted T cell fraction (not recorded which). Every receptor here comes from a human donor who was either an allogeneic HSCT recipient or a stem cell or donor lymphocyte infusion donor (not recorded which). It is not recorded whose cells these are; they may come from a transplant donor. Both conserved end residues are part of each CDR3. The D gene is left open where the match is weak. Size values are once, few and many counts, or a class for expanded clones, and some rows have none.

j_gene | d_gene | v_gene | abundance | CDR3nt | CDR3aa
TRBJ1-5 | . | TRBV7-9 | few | TGTGCCAGTGCGGGTGGATGGGAAAGCAATCAGCCCCAGCATTTT | CASAGGWESNQPQHF
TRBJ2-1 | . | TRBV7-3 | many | TGTGCCAGCAGCTTATCTGGAGTCCACAATGAGCAGTTCTTC | CASSLSGVHNEQFF
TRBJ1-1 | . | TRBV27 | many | TGTGCCAGCAGCTCAAAAAACCTGATAGGGACAACGAACACTGAAGCTTTCTTT | CASSSKNLIGTTNTEAFF
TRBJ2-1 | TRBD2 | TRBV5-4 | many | TGTGCCAGCAGCCGGAAGGACGGGGGGGGAAACAATGAGCAGTTCTTC | CASSRKDGGGNNEQFF
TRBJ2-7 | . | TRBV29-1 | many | TGCAGCGCCGGGCGGGTTTCGGGGGAGCAGTACTTC | CSAGRVSGEQYF
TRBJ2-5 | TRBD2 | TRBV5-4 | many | TGTGCCAGCAGCCGGGGGGGATCCAAAGAGACCCAGTACTTC | CASSRGGSKETQYF
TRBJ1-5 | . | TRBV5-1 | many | TGCGCCAGCAGCTTGGACGATCCTTACAATCAGCCCCAGCATTTT | CASSLDDPYNQPQHF
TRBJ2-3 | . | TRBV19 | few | TGTGCCAGTAGTGGTCGGGGGGCCCGGGGAGATACGCAGTATTTT | CASSGRGARGDTQYF
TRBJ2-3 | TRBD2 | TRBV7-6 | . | TGTGCCAGCAGCTCAGGAGTAGCGGGGCCCACAGATACGCAGTATTTT | CASSSGVAGPTDTQYF
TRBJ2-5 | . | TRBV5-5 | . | TGTGCCAGCAGCCGGGAACTCCAAGAGACCCAGTACTTC | CASSRELQETQYF
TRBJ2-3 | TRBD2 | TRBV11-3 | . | TGTGCCAGCAGCCCCAGGAGCGGGGGCACAGATACGCAGTATTTT | CASSPRSGGTDTQYF
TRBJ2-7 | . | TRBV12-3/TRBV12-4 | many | TGTGCCAGCAGTTTTAGGGTAGGATACGAGCAGTACTTC | CASSFRVGYEQYF
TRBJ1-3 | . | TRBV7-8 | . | TGTGCCAGCAGCTTAGGTGGGGTGGGGGCTGGAAACACCATATATTTT | CASSLGGVGAGNTIYF
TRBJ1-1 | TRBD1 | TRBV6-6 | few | TGTGCCAGCAGTCCGGGACAGGGGGGGGCTTTCTTT | CASSPGQGGAFF
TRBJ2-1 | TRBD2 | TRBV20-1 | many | TGCAGTGCAAGGACTAGCGGTTTCTACAATGAGCAGTTCTTC | CSARTSGFYNEQFF
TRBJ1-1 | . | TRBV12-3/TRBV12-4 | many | TGTGCCAGCAGGCCCTCTGGTACAAGGGACACTGAAGCTTTCTTT | CASRPSGTRDTEAFF
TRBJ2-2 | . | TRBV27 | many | TGTGCCAGCAGTTCCAGCTTCAACACCGGGGAGCTGTTTTTT | CASSSSFNTGELFF
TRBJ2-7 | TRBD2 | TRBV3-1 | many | TGTGCCAGCAGCCTCGGACTAGCGGACCTCGGGTACGAGCAGTACTTC | CASSLGLADLGYEQYF
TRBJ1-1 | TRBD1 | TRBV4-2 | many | TGTGCCAGCAGCCGGGGACAGGGGAAAGCTGAAGCTTTCTTT | CASSRGQGKAEAFF
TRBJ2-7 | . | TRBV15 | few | TGTGCCACCAGCAGGACCGCCGGCTACGAGCAGTACTTC | CATSRTAGYEQYF
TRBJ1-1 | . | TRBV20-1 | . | TGCAGTGCCAGGTCTAGGAACCCCCCAGATAATGAAGCTTTCTTT | CSARSRNPPDNEAFF
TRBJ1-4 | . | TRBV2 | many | TGTGCCAGCAGCTTCACAGGGCGAAATGAAAAACTGTTTTTT | CASSFTGRNEKLFF
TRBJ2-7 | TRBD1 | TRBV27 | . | TGTGCCAGCAGCTTCCGGGACAGGATAGGTGGGGAGCAGTACTTC | CASSFRDRIGGEQYF
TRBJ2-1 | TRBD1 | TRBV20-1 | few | TGCAGTGCTATAGACAGGGGGCCTTACAATGAGCAGTTCTTC | CSAIDRGPYNEQFF
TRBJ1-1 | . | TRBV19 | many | TGTGCCAGTAGTGTAGTAGGGTGGACTGAAGCTTTCTTT | CASSVVGWTEAFF
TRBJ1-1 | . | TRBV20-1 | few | TGCAGTGCTAGAGGTTACGTGAACACTGAAGCTTTCTTT | CSARGYVNTEAFF
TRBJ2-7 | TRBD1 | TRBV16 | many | TGTGCCAGCAGCCCACCTGACAGGGACGCTCAAAGCTTC | CASSPPDRDAQSF
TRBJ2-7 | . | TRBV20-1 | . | TGCAGTGCTAGAACGTACCTAGGGTACGAGCAGTACTTC | CSARTYLGYEQYF
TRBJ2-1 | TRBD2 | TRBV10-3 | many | TGTGCCATCAGTGATCGGGCTAGGGCGGGAGTCTACAATGAGCAGTTCTTC | CAISDRARAGVYNEQFF
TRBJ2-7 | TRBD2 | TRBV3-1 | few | TGTGCCAGCAGCTGGAAACTAGCGGGAGACGAGCAGTACTTC | CASSWKLAGDEQYF
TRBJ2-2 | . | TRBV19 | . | TGTGCCACCACAAATCCGGGGGACTGGTCTGGATCCGGGGAGCTGTTTTTT | CATTNPGDWSGSGELFF
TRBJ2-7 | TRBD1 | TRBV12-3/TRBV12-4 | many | TGTGCCAGCAGTTTACCGTCGCGACAGGGTTGTTGGTACTTC | CASSLPSRQGCWYF
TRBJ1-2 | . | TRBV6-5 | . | TGTGCCAGCAGTTACTCGGGTTATGGCTACACCTTC | CASSYSGYGYTF
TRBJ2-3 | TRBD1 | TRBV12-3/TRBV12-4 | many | TGTGCCAGCAGTCCTGGGACAGGGGGCCCAGATACGCAGTATTTT | CASSPGTGGPDTQYF
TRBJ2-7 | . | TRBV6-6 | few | TGTGCCAGCAGTTACGGCAGCCGCTACGAGCAGTACTTC | CASSYGSRYEQYF
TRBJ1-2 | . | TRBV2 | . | TGTGCCAGCAGTAGGACAGACTATGGCTACACCTTC | CASSRTDYGYTF
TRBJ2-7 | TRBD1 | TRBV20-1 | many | TGCAGTGCTAGAGGTCCTCACCCGGGACAGGATTTCTACGAGCAGTACTTC | CSARGPHPGQDFYEQYF
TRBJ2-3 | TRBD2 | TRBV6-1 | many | TGTGCCACCGCGGGAGGCGGCACAGATACGCAGTATTTT | CATAGGGTDTQYF
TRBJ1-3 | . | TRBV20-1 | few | TGCAGTGCTAGTCCTGGGGGCTCTGGAAACACCATATATTTT | CSASPGGSGNTIYF
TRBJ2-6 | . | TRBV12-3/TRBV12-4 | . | TGTGCCAGCAGCTCCCGAGGGGCGGCTGGGGCCAACGTCCTGACTTTC | CASSSRGAAGANVLTF
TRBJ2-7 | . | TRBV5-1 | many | TGCGCCAGCAGCTTGCCCAACAGCTACGAGCAGTACTTC | CASSLPNSYEQYF
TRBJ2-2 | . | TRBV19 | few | TGTGCCAGTAGTATAGGTTTTGGCGGCGCGAGGGGGGAGCTGTTTTTT | CASSIGFGGARGELFF
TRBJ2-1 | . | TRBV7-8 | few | TGTGCCAGCAGCCACAAGAGGGGGTTCAATGAGCAGTTCTTC | CASSHKRGFNEQFF
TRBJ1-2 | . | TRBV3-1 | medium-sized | TGTGCCAGCACCCCGGGACCTGAGTCTGGCTACACCTTC | CASTPGPESGYTF
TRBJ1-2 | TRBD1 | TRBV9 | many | TGTGCCAGCAGCGTAGGTCCCGGGACAGGGAATGGCTACACCTTC | CASSVGPGTGNGYTF
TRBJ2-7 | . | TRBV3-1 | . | TGTGCCAGCAGCCAATCGACTAGATCGGGGGAGCAGTACTTC | CASSQSTRSGEQYF
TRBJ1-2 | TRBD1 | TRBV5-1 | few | TGCGCCAGCAGCTCAGACAGGGTAGAATATGGCTACACCTTC | CASSSDRVEYGYTF
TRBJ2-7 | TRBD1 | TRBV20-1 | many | TGCAGTGCTAGAGATCTTCGAGGGGGCGCGGACGTCGAGCAGTACTTC | CSARDLRGGADVEQYF
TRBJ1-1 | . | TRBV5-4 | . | TGTGCCAGCAGCCTATACGCCACGCGGACAATAGTAGGGACTGAAGCTTTCTTT | CASSLYATRTIVGTEAFF